This T cell receptor beta chain was sequenced in a study of beta chain features in type 1 diabetes. Regarding the study as a whole: At VDJ recombination sites, type 1 diabetes patients had fewer insertions and more deleted nucleotides. Comparison showed that naive, central memory and Treg TCRB repertoires appeared more similar among patients than among healthy donors.

There are 16 residues in the CDR3. Germline V gives CDR1 LNHNV, CDR2 YYDKDF (reference sequence). The V gene lost 5 bases and the J gene lost 2 bases, with 19 bases spanning the gap. This clone occurred once. Its antigen is unknown. By way of CD45RO/CCR7/CD25/CD127/CD95/CD27, the CD4+ regulatory, stem cell-like memory, central memory and naive cells were sorted. The purity of all sorted populations exceeded 98%. The study reverse transcribed the entire isolated RNA, so it sequenced expressed TCRB transcripts. TCRdb's copy holds only in-frame clones and misses some; the assay was immunoSEQ multiplex PCR. The repertoire consists of fewer than 550,000 clones, with more than 9.5% occurring once and the leading ten covering over 0.035%.

V is TRBV15 and J is TRBJ2-7; tentatively, D is TRBD1 (6 bases). The sample consisted of naive CD4+ T cells from blood. The clonotype comes from a woman between 18 and 29 years old in good health. This CDR3 is CATSGRGAKPTYEQYF. The CDR3 nucleotides are TGTGCCACCAGCGGCAGGGGAGCCAAACCGACCTACGAGCAGTACTTC.